This is a list of T cell receptor beta chains from one sample in a study of T cells in Graves' hyperthyroidism and ophthalmopathy. TCRdb ran MiXCR on the multiplex PCR reads and lists one entry per CDR3 protein. The sample carries 640,000 or so distinct CDR3 sequences, approximately 15% recorded once. The source material was blood. These receptors originate from a woman under 30 with Graves' ophthalmopathy. Both conserved end residues are part of each CDR3. The order of the fields is V gene, J gene, CDR3 protein.

>TRBV7-3|TRBJ2-2
CASSSKASGRNTGELFF
>TRBV20-1|TRBJ2-5
CSARQAQETQYF
>TRBV28|TRBJ1-5
CASNPQTSYSNQPQHF
>TRBV4-1|TRBJ2-1
CASSSPGTERNEQFF
>TRBV30|TRBJ2-1
CAWRGLARDNEQFF
>TRBV6-2/TRBV6-3|TRBJ2-1
CAGAAGRPYNEQFF
>TRBV19|TRBJ1-3
CASSISVAGNTIYF
>TRBV4-1|TRBJ2-7
CASSQERTSNLDEQYF
>TRBV5-1|TRBJ2-7
CASSFITGGVYEQYF
>TRBV27|TRBJ2-7
CASSLGGGERDEQYF
>TRBV7-3|TRBJ2-1
CASSSPVSGYNEQFF
>TRBV29-1|TRBJ1-6
CSVEVEGKGSYNSPLHF
>TRBV7-9|TRBJ1-3
CASREGSSGNTIYF
>TRBV4-1|TRBJ1-1
CASSQVLLPVLTRPFF
>TRBV28|TRBJ1-2
CASSQTDLDGYTF
>TRBV11-2|TRBJ2-1
CASSLERARNEQFF
>TRBV6-2/TRBV6-3|TRBJ2-7
CASSPGLAGGHYEQYF
>TRBV5-1|TRBJ1-1
CASSLTGGAAFF
>TRBV2|TRBJ2-3
CASDRREADTQYF
>TRBV5-1|TRBJ1-1
CASSLTPEGTTEAFF
>TRBV7-3|TRBJ2-5
CASSLLGLGGETQYF
>TRBV28|TRBJ1-1
CASSAQSEAFF
>TRBV4-3|TRBJ2-7
CASRQFLGGFYEQYF
>TRBV27|TRBJ2-1
CASSEGPREQFF
>TRBV12-3/TRBV12-4|TRBJ1-5
CASSRESWDQPQHF
>TRBV10-3|TRBJ1-1
CAISEEGLNTEAFF
>TRBV6-5|TRBJ2-2
CASSYQTDTGELFF
>TRBV20-1|TRBJ1-3
CSALGSDGNTIYF
>TRBV7-8|TRBJ2-3
CASSPRGGTSTDTQYF
>TRBV6-1|TRBJ2-7
CASSAGGSYEQYF
>TRBV7-9|TRBJ1-2
CASSLGSGRKAVLNGYTF
>TRBV5-1|TRBJ2-3
CASSRERGGRTDTQYF
>TRBV6-2/TRBV6-3|TRBJ2-7
CASSYSEGWGFRTPYEQYF
>TRBV6-1|TRBJ2-1
CASLGLAGRNEQFF
>TRBV28|TRBJ2-1
CASSLQRWGDSYNKQFF
>TRBV12-3/TRBV12-4|TRBJ2-5
CASSLSGLAPETQYF
>TRBV5-5|TRBJ2-2
CASSLGGTNTGELFF
>TRBV6-1|TRBJ1-2
CASSWTGHLYGYTF
>TRBV9|TRBJ1-4
CASSVGGSYNEKLFF
>TRBV28|TRBJ1-2
CASSFMGSEYGYTF
>TRBV6-5|TRBJ2-3
CASSYTWGQALQDTQYF
>TRBV3-1|TRBJ2-7
CASSQGLAGRDYEQYF
>TRBV2|TRBJ2-3
CASSSYGTSGVGRRDTQYF
>TRBV19|TRBJ1-5
CASSIRQDGNQPQHF
>TRBV11-1|TRBJ2-2
CASSLVYRTENTGELFF
>TRBV10-3|TRBJ2-1
CAITHHTGGRYNEQFF
>TRBV11-3|TRBJ2-3
CASSLGQDLSTDTQYF
>TRBV6-2/TRBV6-3|TRBJ1-2
CASSYLDRGYTF
>TRBV28|TRBJ2-3
CASSPQREPDTQYF
>TRBV4-1|TRBJ2-1
CASSQDMDEQFF
>TRBV7-6|TRBJ2-7
CASSPNREGYEQYF
>TRBV7-8|TRBJ2-3
CASSLGQGAATQYF
>TRBV20-1|TRBJ1-3
CSALGQGADTIYF
>TRBV5-4|TRBJ2-1
CASSSSPTGLSGNNEQFF